The next 16 T cell receptor beta chains were all read from a single sample in a study of cytomegalovirus exposure and HLA in healthy donors. PCR involved 60 Vbeta and 13 Jbeta primers. The table came from immunoSEQ multiplex PCR; TCRdb's copy has only in-frame clones and leaves some out. The sample carries fewer than 150,000 clones, 70% to 75% recorded once. Sequencing was done on a sample of PBMCs. These receptors were collected from a woman aged 30 to 39 in good health and CMV-seronegative.

The rearrangement uses TRBV6-5 and TRBJ2-7, with 11 bases that match TRBD1. In germline, CDR1 is MNHEY, CDR2 SVGAGI. This CDR3 is 13 amino acids long. With V trimmed by 8 bases and J by 2 bases, 2 bases remained unmatched. CDR3 coding DNA: TGTGCCAGCTGGGGACAGGGGGCCTACGAGCAGTACTTC. Translation gives CASWGQGAYEQYF.

V and J are TRBV27 and TRBJ2-7; 7 bases are shared with TRBD1. CDR1 is MNHEY, CDR2 SMNVEV, per germline (reference sequence). This CDR3 comprises 15 residues. The ends lost 2 bases at V and 6 bases at J; junction bases unmatched: 10. Here the CDR3 reads CASSLTPGGSVEQYV. CDR3 DNA: TGTGCCAGCAGTTTAACCCCAGGGGGATCGGTCGAGCAGTACGTC.

The chain links TRBV2 to TRBJ1-6; TRBD1 might be the D (6 bases). Germline CDR1 reads SNHLY; CDR2 reads FYNNEI. The CDR3 runs 15 residues. The V and J ends lost 4 bases and 5 bases respectively, with 12 bases between them. As DNA, the CDR3 is TGTGCCAGCAGTGCCCGACAGGCTAATAATTCACCCCTCCACTTT. Encoded protein: CASSARQANNSPLHF. Complete variable domain (other parts from reference TRBV2 and TRBJ1-6): EPEVTQTPSHQVTQMGQEVILRCVPISNHLYFYWYRQILGQKVEFLVSFYNNEISEKSEIFDDQFSVERPDGSNFTLKIRSTKLEDSAMYFCASSARQANNSPLHFGNGTRLTVT.

V gene TRBV27 combines with J gene TRBJ1-2; TRBD1 aligns across 7 bases. The trim removed 8 bases at V and 8 bases at J, leaving 11 bases unmatched. CDR1 is MNHEY and CDR2 is SMNVEV in the germline V gene (reference sequence). The CDR3 runs to 13 residues. The CDR3 DNA reads TGTGCCAGCGGACCAACAGGGGTACGAGGCTACACCTTC. Encoded protein: CASGPTGVRGYTF.

This chain connects TRBV5-1 to TRBJ2-5; 8 nucleotides align to TRBD2. The germline V gene has CDR1 SGHRS and CDR2 YFSETQ. The CDR3 extends over 15 amino acids. Unmatched junction bases numbered 6, after V lost 0 bases and J lost 5 bases. DNA for the CDR3: TGCGCCAGCAGCTTGGCCAACTCGGGAGGGGAGACCCAGTACTTC. Its translation: CASSLANSGGETQYF.

A few counts support this clone. V gene TRBV18 combines with J gene TRBJ2-1, with TRBD1 identical over 8 bases. CDR1 and CDR2 (germline): KGHSH, LQKENI. CDR3 length equals 14 residues. V gave up 6 bases and J gave up 7 bases; unmatched junction bases: 8. The CDR3 sequence: CASSLGQGRNEQFF. Written as DNA, the CDR3 is TGTGCCAGCTCGCTCGGACAGGGTCGAAATGAGCAGTTCTTC.

This clone was observed a handful of times. The chain uses TRBV5-1 and TRBJ2-7; 10 bases are a match to TRBD1. CDR1 is SGHRS and CDR2 is YFSETQ in the germline V gene. This CDR3 is 15 amino acids long. Trimming at V came to 4 bases and at J to 4 bases, leaving 8 bases not matched to a gene. DNA of the CDR3: TGCGCCAGCAGCCTTTGGACAGGGGGTATGTACGAGCAGTACTTC. It encodes CASSLWTGGMYEQYF.

This clone was counted between two and nine times. The V gene is TRBV10-3, the J gene TRBJ2-1, with 10 bases identical to TRBD1. The CDR3 has 13 residues. Germline trimming cut 9 bases from V and 8 bases from J; bases unmatched to any gene: 7. In germline, CDR1 is ENHRY, CDR2 SYGVKD. For the CDR3, the DNA is TGTGCCATAGGGACAGGGGTCAGCGATGAGCAGTTCTTC. Protein: CAIGTGVSDEQFF.

This clone was recorded a few times. The chain carries TRBV11-1 and TRBJ2-3; no firm D call. V lost 5 bases and J 4 bases, leaving 16 bases between the germline ends. Looked up from germline, CDR1 is SGHAT and CDR2 is FQDESV (reference sequence). The CDR3 has 15 amino acids. This chain's CDR3 is CASSPSRLNPDTQYF. The CDR3 coding sequence is TGTGCCAGCAGCCCCTCCCGACTGAACCCAGATACGCAGTATTTT. Using reference TRBV11-1 and TRBJ2-3 for the parts outside the CDR3, the full variable domain is EAEVAQSPRYKITEKSQAVAFWCDPISGHATLYWYRQILGQGPELLVQFQDESVVDDSQLPKDRFSAERLKGVDSTLKIQPAELGDSAMYLCASSPSRLNPDTQYFGPGTRLTVL.

This clone has more than one count but fewer than ten. The V and J genes are TRBV5-1 and TRBJ1-4; D gene unclear. The germline CDR1 and CDR2 sequences are SGHRS and YFSETQ. V lost 4 bases and J lost 7, with 17 bases in between. The length of the CDR3 is 15 residues. The CDR3 DNA sequence: TGCGCCAGCAGCCTCACTGACCCCGACTCTGAAAAACTGTTTTTT. Its protein is CASSLTDPDSEKLFF.

The chain uses TRBV6-1 and TRBJ2-3; tentative D call: TRBD1 (6 bases). This CDR3 spans 16 amino acids. V shed 3 bases and J shed 4 bases, with 17 bases lying between them. Germline values: CDR1 MNHNS, CDR2 SASEGT. CDR3 nucleotides: TGTGCCAGCAGTGAGGGGGCGGGCCCCAGTTCAGATACGCAGTATTTT. It encodes CASSEGAGPSSDTQYF.

This clone showed up just a few times. V is TRBV5-6 and J is TRBJ1-1, with 7 bases identical to TRBD1. V lost 4 bases, J lost 3 bases, and 12 bases stayed unmatched. CDR1 and CDR2 (germline): SGHDT, YYEEEE. The CDR3 length is 16 residues. In nucleotides, the CDR3 is TGTGCCAGCAGCCCCGCAGGGGGAACTGTTTACACTGAAGCTTTCTTT. Its protein is CASSPAGGTVYTEAFF.

This clone was detected only a few times. The rearrangement uses TRBV9 and TRBJ1-3; TRBD1 agrees at 7 bases. The CDR3 contains 15 residues. V lost 0 bases to trimming and J lost 4 bases; unmatched junction nucleotides: 4. Looked up from germline, CDR1 is SGDLS and CDR2 is YYNGEE. CDR3 protein: CASSVGPGQGNTIYF. Here the CDR3 DNA reads TGTGCCAGCAGCGTAGGGCCGGGACAGGGAAACACCATATATTTT. Full variable domain (missing parts from reference TRBV9 and TRBJ1-3): DSGVTQTPKHLITATGQRVTLRCSPRSGDLSVYWYQQSLDQGLQFLIQYYNGEERAKGNILERFSAQQFPDLHSELNLSSLELGDSALYFCASSVGPGQGNTIYFGEGSWLTVV.

V gene TRBV28 combines with J gene TRBJ1-6; D not certain. The CDR3 is 17 amino acids. V shed 6 bases and J shed 0 bases, with 15 bases lying between them. CDR1 MDHEN and CDR2 SYDVKM come from the germline V gene. CDR3 in amino acids: CASSPPPGYSYNSPLHF. For the CDR3, the DNA is TGTGCCAGCAGCCCCCCTCCGGGGTACTCCTATAATTCACCCCTCCACTTT.

The V and J genes are TRBV10-3 and TRBJ2-1; D is ambiguous. Germline-derived CDR1 and CDR2 are ENHRY and SYGVKD. This CDR3 is 13 amino acids long. V was shortened by 3 bases and J by 8 bases, with 11 bases between the two germline ends. The CDR3 region has the DNA TGTGCCATCAGTGACGGTAGAATCGATGAGCAGTTCTTC. This gives the protein CAISDGRIDEQFF.

This clone was counted between two and nine times. V is TRBV6-1 and J is TRBJ1-4, with TRBD1 identical over 9 bases. The CDR3 extends over 15 amino acids. V lost 4 bases to trimming and J lost 8 bases; unmatched junction nucleotides: 8. The germline V gene encodes CDR1 MNHNS and CDR2 SASEGT. The CDR3 spells CASSGDRGNGEKLFF. DNA for the CDR3: TGTGCCAGCAGTGGAGACAGGGGGAATGGAGAAAAACTGTTTTTT.